The clone carrying this TCR beta chain was counted only a few times. Its matching antigen is unknown. The CDR3 sequence is 12 residues long. CDR1 is MNHEY and CDR2 is SVGEGT in the germline V gene. The ends were cut back, 5 bases at V and 4 bases at J, with 8 bases in the middle. TCRdb re-called the reads with MiXCR, one entry per CDR3 protein. The sample includes fewer than 200,000 distinct CDR3 sequences, 13% to 15% seen only once; the top ten take roughly a quarter. This entry is derived from a study of T cell repertoires in cytomegalovirus infection. Across the study: It can be stated that public TCR beta signatures indicated CMV infection as well as a matching HLA type. Overall study results and limits: HLA-C-restricted TCR beta clonotypes specific for CMV led the ex vivo response. Of the TCR beta families, the public ones yielded a cumulative frequency that identified carriers of CMV plus the relevant HLA.

Input material: PBMCs. J is TRBJ1-1 and V is TRBV6-2 or TRBV6-3; D uncertain. This TCR was recovered from a human donor in good health (CMV status not recorded). Some clones in this sample may be carry-over from other donors' samples. The CDR3 here is CASSPLFTEAFF. Here the CDR3 DNA reads TGTGCCAGCAGTCCATTATTCACTGAAGCTTTCTTT.